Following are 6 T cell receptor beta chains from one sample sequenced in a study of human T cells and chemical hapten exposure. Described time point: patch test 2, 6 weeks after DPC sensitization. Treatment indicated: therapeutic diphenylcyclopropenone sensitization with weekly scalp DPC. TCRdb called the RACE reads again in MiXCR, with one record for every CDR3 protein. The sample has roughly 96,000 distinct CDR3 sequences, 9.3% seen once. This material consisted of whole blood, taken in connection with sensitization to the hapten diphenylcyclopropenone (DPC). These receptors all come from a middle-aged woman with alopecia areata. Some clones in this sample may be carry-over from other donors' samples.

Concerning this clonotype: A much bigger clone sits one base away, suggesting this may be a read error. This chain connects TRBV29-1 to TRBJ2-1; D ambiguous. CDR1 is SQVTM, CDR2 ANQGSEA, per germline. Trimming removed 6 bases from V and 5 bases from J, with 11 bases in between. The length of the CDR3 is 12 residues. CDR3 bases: TGCAGCGTAGGCAAGGGTCACAATGAGCAGTTCTTC. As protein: CSVGKGHNEQFF.

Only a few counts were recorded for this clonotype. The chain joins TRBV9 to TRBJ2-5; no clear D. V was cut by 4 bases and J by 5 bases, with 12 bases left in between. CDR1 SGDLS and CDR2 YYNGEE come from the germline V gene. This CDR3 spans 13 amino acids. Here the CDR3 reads CASSTRPDETQYF. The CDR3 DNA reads TGTGCCAGCAGCACCCGTCCCGACGAGACCCAGTACTTC.

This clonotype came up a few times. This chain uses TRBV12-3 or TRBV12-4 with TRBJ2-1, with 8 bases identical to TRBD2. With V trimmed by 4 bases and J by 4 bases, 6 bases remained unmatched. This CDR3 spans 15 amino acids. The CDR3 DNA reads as TGTGCCAGCAGTTCTCAGCGGGAGAGGTACAATGAGCAGTTCTTC. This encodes CASSSQRERYNEQFF.

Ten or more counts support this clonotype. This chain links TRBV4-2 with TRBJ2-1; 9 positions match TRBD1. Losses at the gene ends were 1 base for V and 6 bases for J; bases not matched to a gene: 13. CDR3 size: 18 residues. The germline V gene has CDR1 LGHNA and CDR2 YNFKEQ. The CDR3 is CASSQAFRGRDRANEQFF. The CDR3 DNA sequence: TGTGCCAGCAGCCAAGCATTCAGGGGGCGGGACAGGGCCAATGAGCAGTTCTTC.

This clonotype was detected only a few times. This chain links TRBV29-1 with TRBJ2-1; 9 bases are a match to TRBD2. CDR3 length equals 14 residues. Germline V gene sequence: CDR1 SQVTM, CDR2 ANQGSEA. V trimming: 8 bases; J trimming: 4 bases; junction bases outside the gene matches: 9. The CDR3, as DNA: TGCAGCTCACTCGCGGGAGGGCCTTACAATGAGCAGTTCTTC. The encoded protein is CSSLAGGPYNEQFF.

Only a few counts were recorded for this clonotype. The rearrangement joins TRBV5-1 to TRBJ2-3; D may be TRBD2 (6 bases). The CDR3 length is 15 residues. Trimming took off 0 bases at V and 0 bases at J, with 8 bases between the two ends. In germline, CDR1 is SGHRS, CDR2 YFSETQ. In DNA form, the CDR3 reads TGCGCCAGCAGCTTGGCTAGCGCCAGCACAGATACGCAGTATTTT. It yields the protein CASSLASASTDTQYF.